A selection of T cell receptor beta chains follows, all from one sample in a study of T-cell reconstitution after alpha-beta-depleted transplantation in children. In TCRdb, the PCR reads were re-called with MiXCR into one record per CDR3 protein. The sample lists nearly 350,000 distinct CDR3 sequences; around 15% were seen once. Source: PBMCs, mostly from graft donor cells, taken 360 days after TCRalphabeta/CD19-depleted stem cell transplant. Source of these receptors: a male patient aged 2 to 10 who had a stem cell transplant for acute lymphoblastic leukemia, so the T cells may come from the graft donor. The CDR3 runs from the conserved cysteine through the conserved F or W. D genes are given only for firm matches. Clone size is not always given. Where it is, it says once, few, many or a class for expanded clones.

d_gene: .; v_gene: TRBV29-1; abundance: few; j_gene: TRBJ1-1; CDR3nt: TGCAGCGTTGAAGGGGACGTTGAAGCTTTCTTT; CDR3aa: CSVEGDVEAFF
d_gene: .; v_gene: TRBV20-1; abundance: few; j_gene: TRBJ2-5; CDR3nt: TGCAGTGCTAGGACCCCCCGGACAGACCAAGAGACCCAGTACTTC; CDR3aa: CSARTPRTDQETQYF
d_gene: .; v_gene: TRBV20-1; abundance: few; j_gene: TRBJ2-3; CDR3nt: TGCAGTGCTTTGCAAGGCGGTAGCACAGATACGCAGTATTTT; CDR3aa: CSALQGGSTDTQYF
d_gene: TRBD1; v_gene: TRBV13; abundance: many; j_gene: TRBJ2-7; CDR3nt: TGTGCCAGCAGCTCGCTCCTCGGGGACAGGGGGTCCTACGAGCAGTACTTC; CDR3aa: CASSSLLGDRGSYEQYF
d_gene: TRBD2; v_gene: TRBV12-3/TRBV12-4; abundance: many; j_gene: TRBJ2-5; CDR3nt: TGTGCCAGCAGTTTACAGCTAGCGGGAGAGACCCAGTACTTC; CDR3aa: CASSLQLAGETQYF
d_gene: .; v_gene: TRBV7-6; abundance: few; j_gene: TRBJ1-2; CDR3nt: TGTGCCAGCAGCCCTCTAGTGTCGGGAAGAGGATACTATGGCTACACCTTC; CDR3aa: CASSPLVSGRGYYGYTF
d_gene: TRBD1; v_gene: TRBV6-1; abundance: few; j_gene: TRBJ1-1; CDR3nt: TGTGCCCGGACAGGGGAAAAATGGAACACTGAAGCTTTCTTT; CDR3aa: CARTGEKWNTEAFF
d_gene: .; v_gene: TRBV9; abundance: few; j_gene: TRBJ1-1; CDR3nt: TGTGCCAGCAGCGTAGATGACGGGCGGAACACTGAAGCTTTCTTT; CDR3aa: CASSVDDGRNTEAFF
d_gene: .; v_gene: TRBV28; abundance: few; j_gene: TRBJ2-5; CDR3nt: TGTGCCAGCAGTTTCTACGAGAGTTTCTTCCAAGAGACCCAGTACTTC; CDR3aa: CASSFYESFFQETQYF
d_gene: TRBD2; v_gene: TRBV24-1; abundance: few; j_gene: TRBJ2-1; CDR3nt: TGTGCCACCAGTGATTTAGGGACTAGAGACAATGAGCAGTTCTTC; CDR3aa: CATSDLGTRDNEQFF
d_gene: .; v_gene: TRBV12-3/TRBV12-4; abundance: once; j_gene: TRBJ2-1; CDR3nt: TGTGCCAGCAGAGCCGGGACTGGAGCCCTCAATGAGCAGTTCTTC; CDR3aa: CASRAGTGALNEQFF
d_gene: TRBD2; v_gene: TRBV7-2; abundance: .; j_gene: TRBJ2-1; CDR3nt: TGTGCCAGCAGTACCACTAGCGGGATTGGAAATGAGCAGTTCTTC; CDR3aa: CASSTTSGIGNEQFF
d_gene: .; v_gene: TRBV20-1; abundance: few; j_gene: TRBJ1-2; CDR3nt: TGCAGTGCTAGGGGCCAGGGAGACCCACACTATGGCTACACCTTC; CDR3aa: CSARGQGDPHYGYTF
d_gene: .; v_gene: TRBV30; abundance: .; j_gene: TRBJ1-1; CDR3nt: TGTGCCTGGAGTTCGGGGAGAACTGAAGCTTTCTTT; CDR3aa: CAWSSGRTEAFF
d_gene: .; v_gene: TRBV9; abundance: few; j_gene: TRBJ2-3; CDR3nt: TGTGCCAGCAGCGCGAACCAGGGTTTTCTAACAGATACGCAGTATTTT; CDR3aa: CASSANQGFLTDTQYF
d_gene: TRBD2; v_gene: TRBV28; abundance: .; j_gene: TRBJ2-7; CDR3nt: TGTGCCAGCAGTCCGTGGTTCGGGGCTAGCGGGCCGACACGGCAGTACTTC; CDR3aa: CASSPWFGASGPTRQYF
d_gene: TRBD2; v_gene: TRBV27; abundance: few; j_gene: TRBJ2-7; CDR3nt: TGTGCCAGCAGTTATGGGGGGGGCTACGAGCAGTACTTC; CDR3aa: CASSYGGGYEQYF
d_gene: .; v_gene: TRBV5-1; abundance: .; j_gene: TRBJ2-3; CDR3nt: TGCGCCAGCAGCTCCCTTCAGGGTGGACCCACAGATACGCAGTATTTT; CDR3aa: CASSSLQGGPTDTQYF
d_gene: .; v_gene: TRBV5-1; abundance: few; j_gene: TRBJ2-7; CDR3nt: TGCGCCAGCAGCTTGGTAGCAGGTATGAGGGAGCAGTACTTC; CDR3aa: CASSLVAGMREQYF
d_gene: .; v_gene: TRBV28; abundance: few; j_gene: TRBJ2-3; CDR3nt: TGTGCCAGCATGAGCACGATGGTTAGCACAGATACGCAGTATTTT; CDR3aa: CASMSTMVSTDTQYF
d_gene: .; v_gene: TRBV29-1; abundance: many; j_gene: TRBJ2-3; CDR3nt: TGCAGCCAGAGGCAGGGGACAACAAATACGCAGTATTTT; CDR3aa: CSQRQGTTNTQYF
d_gene: TRBD2; v_gene: TRBV6-2/TRBV6-3; abundance: few; j_gene: TRBJ2-7; CDR3nt: TGTGCCAGCAGTTCTCTACTAGCGGGAGGTCGGTACGAGCAGTACTTC; CDR3aa: CASSSLLAGGRYEQYF
d_gene: .; v_gene: TRBV28; abundance: few; j_gene: TRBJ2-5; CDR3nt: TGTGCCAGCAGTTTCTCGGACTTGGCTCAAGAGACCCAGTACTTC; CDR3aa: CASSFSDLAQETQYF
d_gene: .; v_gene: TRBV6-2/TRBV6-3; abundance: many; j_gene: TRBJ2-7; CDR3nt: TGTGCCAGCAGTCCGGACCCTTACGAGCAGTACTTC; CDR3aa: CASSPDPYEQYF
d_gene: TRBD1; v_gene: TRBV28; abundance: .; j_gene: TRBJ2-1; CDR3nt: TGTGCCAGCAGTTTAGGTGGGACAGCTAATGAGCAGTTCTTC; CDR3aa: CASSLGGTANEQFF
d_gene: .; v_gene: TRBV12-3/TRBV12-4; abundance: .; j_gene: TRBJ2-4; CDR3nt: TGTGCCAGCAGTTTATCGTCTTCAGCCAAAAACATTCAGTACTTC; CDR3aa: CASSLSSSAKNIQYF
d_gene: .; v_gene: TRBV6-1; abundance: .; j_gene: TRBJ2-1; CDR3nt: TGTGCCAGCAGTGTTTGGGGGACTCTCAATGAGCAGTTCTTC; CDR3aa: CASSVWGTLNEQFF
d_gene: .; v_gene: TRBV12-3/TRBV12-4; abundance: many; j_gene: TRBJ1-5; CDR3nt: TGTGCCAGCAGTTTAAGGGGTGGCAATCAGCCCCAGCATTTT; CDR3aa: CASSLRGGNQPQHF
d_gene: .; v_gene: TRBV28; abundance: .; j_gene: TRBJ2-6; CDR3nt: TGTGCCAGCAGTTCGGCTGGCTCCTCTGGGGCCAACGTCCTGACTTTC; CDR3aa: CASSSAGSSGANVLTF